This TCR beta chain was retrieved from a study of cytomegalovirus exposure and HLA in healthy donors. The germline V gene has CDR1 MNHEY and CDR2 SMNVEV (reference sequence). The CDR3 has 13 amino acids. V lost 6 bases and J 0 bases, leaving 9 bases between the germline ends. Vbeta (60) and Jbeta (13) primers were used in the PCR. Clones were read by immunoSEQ multiplex PCR, and TCRdb kept only the in-frame ones, dropping some. The data contain about 130,000 clones, under 85% of them seen just once; the ten biggest clones take up 1.5% to 2%. General study points: In a later analysis, at a false discovery rate of 0.05, 17,000 or so TCR beta sequences matched HLA alleles. Researchers reported in a later analysis that a missense DCLRE1C variant was tied to TCR beta V- and J-gene trimming.

With regard to this clone: Its target is unknown. In the same sample, other DNA sequences code for this CDR3.

The TCR originated in a boy aged 5-17 years in good health and CMV-seronegative. Input material: PBMCs. J is TRBJ2-7 and V is TRBV27; D uncertain. CDR3: CASSPTGSYEQYF. The DNA of the CDR3 is TGTGCCAGCAGCCCAACTGGCTCCTACGAGCAGTACTTC.